A single T cell receptor beta chain is shown here with its context. The antigen is unknown. The data belong to a study of blood T cells in healthy people across ages. The V gene's germline CDR1 is SGHRS and CDR2 YFSETQ. The CDR3 loop spans 14 amino acids. V shed 1 base and J shed 4 bases, with 12 bases lying between them. PCR was performed a second time for roughly 7 to 12 cycles using a sample-barcoded 5' primer and a J-beta primer mix. Each cDNA molecule received a tag from a template-switch adaptor that had 12 random nucleotides. TCRdb ran MiXCR on the 5' RACE reads and lists one entry per CDR3 protein. The sample includes some 690,000 distinct CDR3 sequences, roughly 20% of them seen just once. Study-level results: The study found more naive CD4+ cells and higher diversity in long-lived than aged donors.

This clonotype was sampled from a man between 65 and 85 years old in good health. The rearrangement links TRBV5-1 to TRBJ2-7; D possibly corresponds to TRBD2 (5 bases). The specimen sequenced was blood. DNA for the CDR3: TGCGCCAGCAGCTTGATTGGGGAGTTGTACGAGCAGTACTTC. It specifies CASSLIGELYEQYF. Full variable domain (missing parts from reference TRBV5-1 and TRBJ2-7): KAGVTQTPRYLIKTRGQQVTLSCSPISGHRSVSWYQQTPGQGLQFLFEYFSETQRNKGNFPGRFSGRQFSNSRSEMNVSTLELGDSALYLCASSLIGELYEQYFGPGTRLTVT.